Following are 2 T cell receptor beta chains from one sample sequenced in a study of T cell responses to AZD1222 COVID-19 vaccine. Assay used: immunoSEQ multiplex PCR; TCRdb lists only in-frame clones, some missing. The sample has some 96,000 clones; approximately 91% are singletons. Source: peripheral blood, taken on day 0 of AZD1222 vaccination. Source of these receptors: an adult in good health.

V is TRBV9 and J is TRBJ2-5; 11 positions agree with TRBD2. V shed 0 bases, J shed 7 bases, and the junction held 8 bases outside the gene matches. CDR1 and CDR2 from the germline V gene are SGDLS and YYNGEE. The CDR3 has 16 amino acids. CDR3 residues: CASSVEGLAGGGTQYF. The DNA for the CDR3 is TGTGCCAGCAGCGTAGAGGGTCTAGCGGGGGGCGGGACCCAGTACTTC. Full variable domain (outside the CDR3, taken from reference TRBV9 and TRBJ2-5): DSGVTQTPKHLITATGQRVTLRCSPRSGDLSVYWYQQSLDQGLQFLIQYYNGEERAKGNILERFSAQQFPDLHSELNLSSLELGDSALYFCASSVEGLAGGGTQYFGPGTRLLVL.

J is TRBJ2-3 and V is TRBV12-3 or TRBV12-4; no firm D call. CDR3 length equals 13 residues. Trimming took off 7 bases at V and 3 bases at J, with 11 bases between the two ends. The CDR3 nucleotides read TGTGCCAGCAAACCCGGAGCGACAGATACGCAGTATTTT. Its protein product is CASKPGATDTQYF.